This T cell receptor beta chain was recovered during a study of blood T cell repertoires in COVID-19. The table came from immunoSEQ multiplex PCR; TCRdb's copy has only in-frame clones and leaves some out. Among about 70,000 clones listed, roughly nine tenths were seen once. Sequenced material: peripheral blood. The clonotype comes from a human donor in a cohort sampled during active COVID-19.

The CDR3 nucleotides read TGTGCCACCAGCAGAGATCCAGGGGGAGACTATGGCTACACCTTC. It codes for CATSRDPGGDYGYTF. V is TRBV15 and J is TRBJ1-2, with 7 nucleotides matching TRBD1. V lost 0 bases and J lost 3; bases outside the gene matches: 4. The CDR3 runs to 15 residues. Germline-derived CDR1 and CDR2 are LNHNV and YYDKDF (reference sequence).